This T cell receptor beta chain was sequenced during a study of cytomegalovirus exposure and HLA in healthy donors (dated by TCRdb to 2016 to 2017). Study-level background: An earlier analysis of more than 550 of the donors reported 276 Gb of sequence data and 100 million to 120 million unique TCR beta sequences obtained from approximately 180 million T cells. Roughly 300 gigabases of sequencing data and tens of millions of unique TCR sequences were included in an early release covering about 600 HLA-typed donors. The genetic ancestry cluster associated with self-reported Caucasian donors included about 84% of the roughly 400 genotyped donors. The study aimed to test whether cataloging public T cell receptors could reveal signatures of past pathogen exposure. Using immunosequencing, the study profiled T cell repertoires from fewer than 700 subjects and related those repertoires to cytomegalovirus serostatus. In addition to the first cohort of hundreds of subjects, a separate validation cohort of 120 different subjects was used. The study combined high-throughput TCR immunosequencing, statistical association of individual TCRs with disease status, and machine learning to predict cytomegalovirus infection status. A later analysis re-examined previously published TCR beta repertoires from over 500 donors and added high-resolution HLA genotyping to investigate patterns of TCR occurrence. In the later analysis, no new phenotypic data were used to find candidate immune exposures; instead, reliance was placed on TCR beta sequences and their occurrence across donors. In an earlier analysis of several hundred of the donors, high-throughput TCR beta sequencing was used to judge whether each TCR beta V gene segment behaved as functional or pseudogenic. Donor age, sex, ethnicity and CMV serostatus were collected together with the repertoire data. Genome-wide SNP genotypes for about 60% of the roughly 670 donors were used in a later genetic analysis, which treated that subset as a discovery cohort. Every discovery cohort repertoire had been produced on one sequencing platform. Class I and class II HLA loci were covered by the typing at four-digit resolution. The number of typed donors differed by locus: about 620-640 for A, B, C, DRB1 and DQB1; approximately 520 for DQA1; 606 for DPA1; and some 450 for DPB1. Roughly 5 DR-DQ haplotypes were handled as single units for association and clustering, since linkage in the cohort was strong. Among roughly 400 genotyped donors of the cohort, an average of 235,054 unique TCR beta nucleotide sequences were sequenced per donor, around 18% of them non-productive.

Broad study findings and their caveats: Because some donors lacked HLA typing at each locus, the association tests relied only on the typed subset. Most TCR sequences were observed very rarely across donors, whereas some public TCRs were present in many individuals. A total of fewer than 200 TCR beta chains were listed by the study as associated with cytomegalovirus. Around 16 rarely observed V segments, including chromosome 9 orphons, were excluded from the earlier analysis of several hundred of the donors because counts were too low. According to a later analysis, TCR association rates differed among HLA loci, with DRB1 alleles showing the most associated TCRs and HLA-C alleles showing the fewest. In a later analysis, over 15,000 TCR beta sequences were associated with specific HLA alleles at a false discovery rate of 0.05. According to the authors, the approach could potentially be generalized to other disease states and immunological phenotypes. A group of highly shared sequence variants was considered likely to be a technical artifact of the sequencing pipeline. When HLA alleles, especially DR and DQ, strongly co-occurred, TCR associations were difficult to assign to individual alleles. A further reported finding was that TCR beta sequences accurately predicted the HLA-A and HLA-B alleles for most subjects in the first cohort. Correlated functional status among segregating V segments might reflect linkage disequilibrium, but an unknown experimental factor could not be ruled out. In an earlier analysis of some 500 of the donors, most TCR beta V segments were observed in productive rearrangements about 90% or about 30% of the time, broadly matching IMGT annotations. In a later genetic analysis, fewer N-insertions in productive TCRs were reported among donors in an Asian-associated ancestry cluster than the approximately 710-donor mean. For the cohort, immune exposure information was limited to CMV serostatus. Several of the top co-occurrence clusters appeared to be linked to parvovirus B19, influenza, CMV and Epstein-Barr virus, according to a later analysis. A later analysis found that HLA-associated TCR beta chains were more clonally expanded and had lower generation probabilities than equally common non-associated chains. This cohort had only TCR beta chains sequenced, and the lack of alpha or paired-chain data limited which features could be detected. The presence/absence analyses assumed that sequencing depth was roughly uniform across donors, and that assumption may not be true. In both the original and validation cohorts, the classifier was reported to diagnose cytomegalovirus status with high specificity and sensitivity. In vitro tests confirmed that a few of the cytomegalovirus-associated TCR beta chains recognize cytomegalovirus antigens. V-gene and J-gene trimming of TCR beta chains was associated with a missense DCLRE1C variant in a later genetic analysis, and the association was replicated in an independent cohort. In a later analysis, most CMV-associated TCR beta chains were found to appear HLA-restricted, with HLA associations seemingly driven largely by CMV exposure.

Of note for this clone: This receptor's antigen is unknown. Per-nucleotide qualities are absent, and no much larger clonotype sits a single base away.

Receptor amplification or capture employed the immunoSEQ multiplex PCR assay. For the multiplex PCR, a mixture combining 60 forward primers for TCR Vbeta segments and 13 reverse primers for TCR Jbeta segments was used. A multiplex PCR assay on genomic DNA amplified the CDR3 region of rearranged TCR beta genes. Amplified TCR beta libraries were sequenced as 87-base-pair reads on the Illumina HiSeq System. Regarding the original processing steps: A later analysis tallied 80 million to 95 million unique TCR beta chains across the 610 or so repertoires, and approximately 12 million of those chains were shared by two or more donors. To remove PCR and sequencing errors, raw reads were error-corrected and collapsed into unique sequences using a nearest-neighbor algorithm that merged closely related sequences. To assign V, D and J gene segments, CDR3 sequences were aligned to IMGT reference sequences. For a sequence to be retained, at least a six-nucleotide match to both a V gene segment and a J gene segment was required. Rearrangements were classified as productive when the CDR3 lacked stop codons and remained in frame with V and J, and all other rearrangements were classified as non-productive. Following IMGT convention, CDR3 was defined as the stretch from the second conserved V-encoded cysteine to the conserved J-encoded phenylalanine. Sequences without an unambiguous match to a single V gene segment were excluded from the earlier analysis of 450 to 750 of the donors. An earlier analysis of a few hundred of the donors classified V segments as functional when productive rearrangements were above 56.7% and as segregating when the standard deviation between donors was above 5%. A statistical classification framework was built to diagnose cytomegalovirus status from the catalog of TCR beta chain sequences. A later analysis assigned V and J genes by comparing TCR nucleotide sequences with IMGT/GENE-DB human TR gene sequences. In a later analysis, CDR3 sequences and most-parsimonious VDJ recombination scenarios were assigned using the TCRdist pipeline. In a later analysis, each TCR beta chain was defined by its CDR3 amino acid sequence together with its V-gene family, and reads lacking a unique V-gene family were excluded. In a later analysis, approximately 590 highly shared, low-generation-probability nucleotide sequences were removed to address suspected cross-contamination and a sequencing artifact. In a later analysis, a clonal expansion index for each public chain was calculated from normalized within-repertoire ranks of inferred template counts. Generation probabilities in a later analysis came from a VDJ recombination model fitted to out-of-frame rearrangements, and those results were checked against IGoR. Hypergeometric tests were used in a later analysis to score TCR-TCR, TCR-HLA and TCR-CMV co-occurrence, with a repertoire-size bias correction applied to the TCR pairs. False discovery rates were estimated in a later analysis by permuting HLA or CMV assignments 20 times. In a later analysis, co-occurring TCRs were grouped using DBSCAN, with TCRdist sequence similarity added in when clustering inside HLA-allele-positive subsets. Repertoires with fewer than 30,000 or more than 120,000 public chains were left out of co-occurrence clustering, as were about five repertoires with anomalous nucleotide sharing. What TCRdb holds here is the immuneACCESS table cut down to in-frame rearrangements. Part of the clones is not present; checked against another copy, under half of the missing clones reflect an unresolved V gene, and the others are unexplained. D and trimming come from the DNA, and the V and J calls and clone size come from that table. This sample is represented by over 150,000 clones; roughly 77% of them were singletons. 1% of the sample is held by the ten biggest clonotypes.

In total, around 600 healthy bone marrow donors made up the cohort. At the time of sampling, all cohort members were nominally healthy, though unrecorded immune exposures were likely present. The donor was CMV seropositive and was included in the group of 250 to 350 seropositive cohort members. A peripheral blood sample was collected from each donor, and TCR beta sequencing was performed on peripheral blood mononuclear cells. Genomic DNA extraction from the blood cell samples was performed with the Qiagen DNeasy Blood Extraction Kit. Sequenced material: PBMCs. The source is a woman aged 45-60 years in good health and CMV-seropositive.

The nucleotide sequence is given as TGTGCCAGCAGTCTCGGACAGGGGGCATCGGGGGATACGCAGTATTTT. Protein translation: CASSLGQGASGDTQYF. This sequence uses TRBV6-6 and TRBJ2-3; 11 of the junction bases match TRBD1. CDR1 MNHNY and CDR2 SVGAGI were looked up in the germline V gene (reference sequence). The CDR3 starts with the cysteine, ends with the phenylalanine, and has 16 residues. Only the CDR3 portion is preserved as DNA: 48 bases, with reading frame beginning at the first base. Trimming takes 5 bases off V and 6 bases off J; junction bases not matched to a gene: 10.